Following are 26 T cell receptor beta chains from one sample sequenced in a study of Ad26.COV2.S vaccination and SARS-CoV-2 variants. Treatment given: some 20 received Ad26.COV2.S at low or high dose, single or two shots; about 5 received placebo; per-sample allocation not given. Samples came from day 63 after the first vaccine or placebo injection. Clones were sequenced by immunoSEQ multiplex PCR, and TCRdb holds only the in-frame ones, with some missing. The sample lists 300,000 to 400,000 clones, 87% occurring once. The material was peripheral blood, obtained in a trial of Ad26.COV2.S vaccine versus placebo. Every receptor here comes from a person aged 18-60 years who received the Ad26.COV2.S COVID-19 vaccine or a placebo.

The rearrangement joins TRBV30 to TRBJ1-5, with 12 bases matching TRBD1. V dropped 5 bases and J dropped 7; count of bases not matched to a gene: 3. CDR1 is GTSNPN and CDR2 is SVGIG in the germline V gene (reference sequence). This CDR3 spans 13 amino acids. In DNA, the CDR3 is TGTGCCTGGGGGACAGGGGGCGGGCAGCCCCAGCATTTT. Encoded protein: CAWGTGGGQPQHF.

The chain joins TRBV13 to TRBJ2-2, with D possibly matching TRBD1 (5 bases). The CDR3 loop spans 13 amino acids. V was shortened by 6 bases and J by 2 bases, with 7 bases between the two germline ends. CDR1 and CDR2 (germline): PRHDT, FYEKMQ (reference sequence). The CDR3 is CASRWGNTGELFF. In nucleotides, the CDR3 is TGTGCCAGCAGGTGGGGCAACACCGGGGAGCTGTTTTTT.

The rearrangement links TRBV12-3 or TRBV12-4 to TRBJ1-1; tentative D call: TRBD1 (6 bases). Trimming pared 0 bases from V and 4 bases from J, leaving 6 bases between. The CDR3 totals 13 residues. The CDR3 protein is CASSLAGGTEAFF. Here the CDR3 DNA reads TGTGCCAGCAGTTTAGCAGGGGGCACTGAAGCTTTCTTT.

This chain connects TRBV7-9 to TRBJ2-2, with TRBD2 matching over 11 bases. CDR3 length equals 17 residues. After removal of 5 bases from V and 2 bases from J, the junction contained 7 bases not matched to a gene. Germline values: CDR1 SEHNR, CDR2 FQNEAQ (reference sequence). For the CDR3, the DNA is TGTGCCAGCAGCGACCCCGGGACTAGCGGTAACACCGGGGAGCTGTTTTTT. It is translated as CASSDPGTSGNTGELFF.

The rearrangement uses TRBV7-3 and TRBJ2-3; 10 positions agree with TRBD1. The CDR3 covers 16 residues. Germline CDR1 is SGHTA and CDR2 is FQGTGA. V dropped 5 bases and J dropped 3; count of bases not matched to a gene: 8. CDR3 nucleotide sequence: TGTGCCAGCAGCCCAGCCCCGGGACAGGGGACAGATACGCAGTATTTT. This gives the protein CASSPAPGQGTDTQYF.

The J gene is TRBJ1-2, the V gene TRBV10-2; no definite D call. The CDR3 loop spans 12 amino acids. V lost 5 bases and J lost 7, with 11 bases in between. Germline V gene sequence: CDR1 WSHSY, CDR2 SAAADI. This CDR3 is CASSQTPFGYTF. The CDR3 nucleotides read TGCGCCAGCAGTCAGACCCCATTTGGCTACACCTTC.

This chain connects TRBV11-2 to TRBJ2-4; possible D gene TRBD1, 7 bases. The germline gives CDR1 SGHAT, CDR2 FQNNGV. V lost 0 bases, J lost 6 bases, and 24 bases lay in between. This CDR3 is built from 19 residues. This chain's CDR3 is CASSLEGDTFGGGLNIQYF. DNA for the CDR3: TGTGCCAGCAGCTTAGAGGGGGATACGTTTGGAGGGGGCCTAAACATTCAGTACTTC.

V gene TRBV4-2 combines with J gene TRBJ2-7; D gene ambiguous. The CDR3 extends over 15 amino acids. V lost 0 bases and J lost 5, with 14 bases in between. Looked up from germline, CDR1 is LGHNA and CDR2 is YNFKEQ. The CDR3 loop reads CASSQEWLGTDEQYF. DNA of the CDR3: TGTGCCAGCAGCCAAGAGTGGCTTGGCACAGACGAGCAGTACTTC.

This chain links TRBV27 with TRBJ2-7; TRBD1 matches at 10 bases. This CDR3 region has 14 residues. Germline values: CDR1 MNHEY, CDR2 SMNVEV (reference sequence). The ends lost 6 bases at V and 5 bases at J; junction bases unmatched: 7. In nucleotides, the CDR3 is TGTGCCAGCAGGGCCGGGACAGGGGTGGACGAGCAGTACTTC. Translation gives CASRAGTGVDEQYF.

The chain is built from TRBV27 and TRBJ1-5; no reliable D call. Trimming removed 5 bases at V and 3 bases at J, with 11 bases between. Germline V gene sequence: CDR1 MNHEY, CDR2 SMNVEV (reference sequence). The CDR3 runs 14 residues. CDR3 region: CASSPMIPNQPQHF. CDR3 in DNA: TGTGCCAGCAGTCCCATGATCCCCAATCAGCCCCAGCATTTT.

This chain connects TRBV14 to TRBJ2-1, with TRBD2 identical over 7 bases. The CDR3 loop spans 12 amino acids. CDR1 is SGHDN and CDR2 is FVKESK in the germline V gene. With 6 bases clipped from V and 11 bases from J, the junction kept 7 bases outside the gene matches. DNA of the CDR3: TGTGCCAGCAGAGCTCTAGCGGACCAGCAGTTCTTC. As protein: CASRALADQQFF.

This chain connects TRBV7-3 to TRBJ2-2; D possibly uses TRBD1 or TRBD2 (5 bases each). Between the trimmed V and J ends, which lost 2 bases and 7 bases, there was a span of 8 bases. The CDR3 totals 13 residues. Germline-derived CDR1 and CDR2 are SGHTA and FQGTGA. The CDR3 loop reads CASSLGGNGELFF. CDR3 DNA: TGTGCCAGCAGCTTAGGGGGAAACGGGGAGCTGTTTTTT.

The gene calls are TRBV6-5 and TRBJ1-1; 7 nucleotides match TRBD1. CDR1 MNHEY and CDR2 SVGAGI come from the germline V gene. The CDR3 has 15 residues. With 6 bases clipped from V and 0 bases from J, the junction kept 7 bases outside the gene matches. The CDR3 protein is CASRKTGDMNTEAFF. Here the CDR3 DNA reads TGTGCCAGCAGAAAAACAGGGGACATGAACACTGAAGCTTTCTTT.

This chain uses TRBV29-1 with TRBJ1-2, with D hard to call. The CDR3 totals 14 residues. Germline-derived CDR1 and CDR2 are SQVTM and ANQGSEA. With 0 bases removed from V and 4 bases from J, the gap between germline ends came to 12 bases. CDR3 region: CSVEELDGPYGYTF. For the CDR3, the DNA is TGCAGCGTTGAAGAGTTGGACGGCCCCTATGGCTACACCTTC.

This sequence joins TRBV4-3 and TRBJ1-2; a possible D gene is TRBD1 (5 bases). The germline gives CDR1 LGHNA, CDR2 YSLEER. V dropped 0 bases and J dropped 4 bases, with 12 bases sitting between them. The CDR3 is made up of 15 amino acids. The CDR3 region has the DNA TGCGCCAGCAGCCAAGAGCCCGACAGTCCCTATGGCTACACCTTC. Its translation: CASSQEPDSPYGYTF.

The rearrangement uses TRBV30 and TRBJ1-5; no definite D call. Germline assignment: CDR1 GTSNPN and CDR2 SVGIG (reference sequence). The ends were cut back, 5 bases at V and 5 bases at J, with 16 bases in the middle. This CDR3 spans 14 amino acids. CDR3 nucleotides: TGTGCCTGGCAGAAAGGAGGATACGATCAGCCCCAGCATTTT. This codes for CAWQKGGYDQPQHF.

The chain joins TRBV11-2 to TRBJ1-3, with D possibly matching TRBD1 (6 bases). V dropped 5 bases and J dropped 1 base, with 12 bases sitting between them. The CDR3 sequence is 15 residues long. From germline, CDR1 is SGHAT and CDR2 FQNNGV. CDR3 amino acids: CASSPPGVSGNTIYF. The CDR3 nucleotides are TGTGCCAGCAGCCCCCCAGGGGTTTCTGGAAACACCATATATTTT.

The chain couples TRBV29-1 to TRBJ1-1; 8 bases line up with TRBD1. Germline V lookup: CDR1 SQVTM, CDR2 ANQGSEA. The CDR3 extends over 12 amino acids. V trimming: 3 bases; J trimming: 10 bases; junction bases outside the gene matches: 7. The chain's CDR3 is CSVDDRGMGAFF. The CDR3 DNA reads as TGCAGCGTTGATGACAGGGGAATGGGAGCTTTCTTT.

This clone was counted at least ten times. V usage is TRBV29-1 and J usage is TRBJ1-2; 12 bases are shared with TRBD1. V dropped 2 bases and J dropped 8; count of bases not matched to a gene: 6. The CDR3 has 14 residues. From germline, CDR1 is SQVTM and CDR2 ANQGSEA. The CDR3 DNA sequence: TGCAGCGTTGAAAGGGACAGGGGGCGCGAGGGCTACACCTTC. As protein: CSVERDRGREGYTF. Full variable domain (rest looked up from reference TRBV29-1 and TRBJ1-2): SAVISQKPSRDICQRGTSLTIQCQVDSQVTMMFWYRQQPGQSLTLIATANQGSEATYESGFVIDKFPISRPNLTFSTLTVSNMSPEDSSIYLCSVERDRGREGYTFGSGTRLTVV.

This rearrangement joins TRBV4-2 to TRBJ2-4; D gene ambiguous. The V end lost 2 bases, the J end lost 0 bases, and 11 bases lay between the germline ends. The CDR3 sequence is 16 residues long. Germline V CDR1 and CDR2: LGHNA, YNFKEQ. CDR3: CASSQSTVLAKNIQYF. The CDR3 nucleotides read TGTGCCAGCAGCCAATCCACAGTTCTAGCCAAAAACATTCAGTACTTC.

The chain uses TRBV20-1 and TRBJ1-2; D is unclear. Trimming removed 6 bases from V and 8 bases from J, with 13 bases in between. CDR1 is DFQATT, CDR2 SNEGSKA, per germline (reference sequence). The CDR3 totals 11 residues. The CDR3 protein is CSALRTEGYTF. CDR3 DNA: TGCAGTGCCCTAAGGACGGAGGGCTACACCTTC.

The V and J genes are TRBV5-1 and TRBJ1-1; D perhaps matches TRBD1 (6 bases). The germline V gene has CDR1 SGHRS and CDR2 YFSETQ. The CDR3 runs to 14 residues. V was trimmed by 2 bases and J by 7 bases, leaving 15 bases between them. CDR3 in amino acids: CASSFPREGGEAFF. Written as DNA, the CDR3 is TGCGCCAGCAGCTTCCCGCGGGAAGGGGGTGAAGCTTTCTTT.

This chain connects TRBV7-3 to TRBJ1-2; 7 bases map to TRBD1. Germline V gene sequence: CDR1 SGHTA, CDR2 FQGTGA. With 5 bases clipped from V and 4 bases from J, the junction kept 4 bases outside the gene matches. This CDR3 is built from 13 residues. CDR3 sequence reads: CASSQGGAYGYTF. The CDR3 bases are TGTGCCAGCAGCCAAGGGGGCGCCTATGGCTACACCTTC.

The gene calls are TRBV7-9 and TRBJ2-1; perhaps TRBD2 as D (7 bases). The germline V and J ends were trimmed by 2 bases and 4 bases, with 12 bases remaining between them. In germline, CDR1 is SEHNR, CDR2 FQNEAQ (reference sequence). This CDR3 spans 15 amino acids. The chain's CDR3 is CASSLYAGAYNEQFF. CDR3 sequence (DNA): TGTGCCAGCAGCTTATACGCGGGGGCGTACAATGAGCAGTTCTTC.

The chain has TRBV15 and TRBJ2-2, with TRBD1 matching 9 bases. Germline V gene sequence: CDR1 LNHNV, CDR2 YYDKDF (reference sequence). The CDR3 runs to 15 residues. The J segment lost 6 bases and the V segment lost 5 bases, leaving 7 bases of the junction unmatched. The chain's CDR3 is CATSPRDRVSGELFF. CDR3 sequence (DNA): TGTGCCACCAGCCCCCGGGACAGGGTCTCCGGGGAGCTGTTTTTT.

This sequence joins TRBV18 and TRBJ2-1; D is unresolved. The V end was cut by 0 bases, the J end by 2 bases, with 8 bases between. Germline loops: CDR1 KGHSH, CDR2 LQKENI. This CDR3 has 15 amino acids. CDR3: CASSPPDGTYNEQFF. Written as DNA, the CDR3 is TGTGCCAGCTCACCACCGGACGGCACCTACAATGAGCAGTTCTTC.